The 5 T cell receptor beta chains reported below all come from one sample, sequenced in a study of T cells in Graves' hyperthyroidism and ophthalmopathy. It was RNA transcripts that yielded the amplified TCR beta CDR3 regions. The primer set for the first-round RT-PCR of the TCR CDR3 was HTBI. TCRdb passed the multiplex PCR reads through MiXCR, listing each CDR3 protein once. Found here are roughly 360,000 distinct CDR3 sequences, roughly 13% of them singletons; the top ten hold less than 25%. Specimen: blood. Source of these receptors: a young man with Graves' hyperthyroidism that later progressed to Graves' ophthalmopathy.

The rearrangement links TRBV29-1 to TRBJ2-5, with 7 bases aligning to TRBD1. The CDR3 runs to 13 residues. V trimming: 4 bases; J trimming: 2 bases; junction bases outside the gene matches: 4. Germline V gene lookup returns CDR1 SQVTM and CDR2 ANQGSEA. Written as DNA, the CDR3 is TGCAGCGTTGCCCGGACAGGACAAGAGACCCAGTACTTC. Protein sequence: CSVARTGQETQYF.

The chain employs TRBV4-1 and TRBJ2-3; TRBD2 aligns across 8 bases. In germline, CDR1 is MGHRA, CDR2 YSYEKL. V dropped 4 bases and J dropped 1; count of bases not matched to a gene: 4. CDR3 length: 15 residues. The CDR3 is CASSPKAGGTDTQYF. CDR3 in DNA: TGCGCCAGCAGCCCAAAAGCGGGGGGCACAGATACGCAGTATTTT.

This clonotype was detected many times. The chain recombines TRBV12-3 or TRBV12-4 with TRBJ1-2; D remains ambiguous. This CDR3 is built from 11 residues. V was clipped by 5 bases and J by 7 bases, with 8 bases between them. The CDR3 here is CASSPGSGYTF. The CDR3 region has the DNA TGTGCCAGCAGTCCCGGAAGTGGCTACACCTTC.

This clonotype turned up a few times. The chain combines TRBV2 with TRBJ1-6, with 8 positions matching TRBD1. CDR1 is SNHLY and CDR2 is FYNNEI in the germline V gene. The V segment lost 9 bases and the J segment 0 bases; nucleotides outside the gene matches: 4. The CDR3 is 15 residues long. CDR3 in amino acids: CASGQGGSYNSPLHF. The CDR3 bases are TGTGCCAGTGGACAGGGAGGCTCCTATAATTCACCCCTCCACTTT. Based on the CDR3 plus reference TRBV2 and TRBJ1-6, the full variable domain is EPEVTQTPSHQVTQMGQEVILRCVPISNHLYFYWYRQILGQKVEFLVSFYNNEISEKSEIFDDQFSVERPDGSNFTLKIRSTKLEDSAMYFCASGQGGSYNSPLHFGNGTRLTVT.

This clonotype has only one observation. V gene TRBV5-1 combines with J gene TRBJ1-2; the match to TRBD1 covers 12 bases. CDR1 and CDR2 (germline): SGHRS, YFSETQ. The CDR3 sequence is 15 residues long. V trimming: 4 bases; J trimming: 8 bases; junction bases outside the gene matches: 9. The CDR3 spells CASSHRDRGPEGYTF. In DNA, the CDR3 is TGCGCCAGCAGCCACCGGGACAGGGGGCCGGAAGGCTACACCTTC.